This TCR beta chain was found in a study of cytomegalovirus exposure and HLA in healthy donors. Study-wide results and limits: First-cohort TCR clusters tended to co-occur in the roughly 120 validation repertoires, a later analysis found. TCR sequences were mostly rare, though some public TCRs occurred in many donors. Cytomegalovirus status was reportedly diagnosed by the classifier with high specificity and sensitivity.

Sequencing was performed with immunoSEQ multiplex PCR; in TCRdb, only in-frame clones are kept and a portion is missing. Found here are about 140,000 clones, 70% to 85% of them singletons; the top ten hold roughly 27%. The validation cohort, a group of 120 or so subjects, included the donors and was separate from the roughly 720-subject first cohort. This clone was counted once. The antigen remains unidentified. This CDR3 comprises 13 residues. Germline values: CDR1 ENHRY, CDR2 SYGVKD. V trimming: 4 bases; J trimming: 6 bases; junction bases outside the gene matches: 4. The sequence was obtained from a man aged 25 to 40 in good health and CMV-seropositive. The genes are TRBV10-3 and TRBJ2-7; 9 bases map to TRBD1. Material: PBMCs. The CDR3 here is CAISVEDRGEQYF. The CDR3 region has the DNA TGTGCCATCAGTGTTGAGGACAGGGGCGAGCAGTACTTC.